A selection of T cell receptor beta chains follows, all from one sample in a study of shared clonotypes between healthy human individuals. Clones were read by immunoSEQ multiplex PCR, and TCRdb kept only the in-frame ones, dropping some. The table includes around 2,100,000 clones, about 95% detected once. The sequencing input was naive CD8+ T cells sorted from blood. The receptors stem from a man aged 18-30 years in good health. CDR3s include the opening cysteine and the closing phenylalanine or tryptophan. The D gene is left open where the match is weak.

V gene	D gene	J gene	CDR3 DNA	CDR3 protein
TRBV19	TRBD2	TRBJ2-7	TGTGCCAGTAGTAGACTAGCGGGGGGGTACGAGCAGTACTTC	CASSRLAGGYEQYF
TRBV7-9	-	TRBJ2-3	TGTGCCAGCAGGTCCGGAGGCACAGATACGCAGTATTTT	CASRSGGTDTQYF
TRBV6-5	-	TRBJ2-7	TGTGCCAGCAGTTTCGGAATTGGGGTCACTTACGAGCAGTACTTC	CASSFGIGVTYEQYF
TRBV7-9	-	TRBJ2-3	TGTGCCAGCACCAACGGTCTTGGGTCCACAGATACGCAGTATTTT	CASTNGLGSTDTQYF
TRBV5-6	-	TRBJ1-5	TGTGCCAGCAGCTTAGGTAATCAGCCCCAGCATTTT	CASSLGNQPQHF
TRBV28	-	TRBJ2-5	TGTGCCAGCAATCCAGTGGGGGGCGGGGAGACCCAGTACTTC	CASNPVGGGETQYF
TRBV10-3	TRBD1	TRBJ2-5	TGTGCCATTCCCAGGGACAGCTTCCAAGAGACCCAGTACTTC	CAIPRDSFQETQYF
TRBV7-8	-	TRBJ2-7	TGTGCCAGCAGCCCGCGGCAGGATGCCTACGAGCAGTACTTC	CASSPRQDAYEQYF
TRBV28	-	TRBJ1-2	TGTGCCAGTCTCACAGGAACAAACTATGGCTACACCTTC	CASLTGTNYGYTF
TRBV4-1	-	TRBJ1-2	TGCGCCAGCAGCCACGGATGGGGGGAAGAGGGTGGCTACACCTTC	CASSHGWGEEGGYTF
TRBV9	-	TRBJ2-1	TGTGCCAGCAGCGTAGCTAAGCAGGGTGGCTACAATGAGCAGTTCTTC	CASSVAKQGGYNEQFF
TRBV27	-	TRBJ1-5	TGTGCCAGCAGTCCCGGATGGTTGAGCAATCAGCCCCAGCATTTT	CASSPGWLSNQPQHF